This is a list of T cell receptor beta chains from one sample in a study of blood T cell repertoires in COVID-19. Assay: immunoSEQ multiplex PCR; the TCRdb copy retains only in-frame clones and omits some. The repertoire consists of around 100,000 clones, with over 75% occurring once and the leading ten covering 6% to 6.5%. Sequencing was performed on peripheral blood. The receptors stem from a human donor in a cohort sampled during active COVID-19. Both conserved end residues are part of each CDR3. Each record gives: J gene, V gene, clone size, D gene, CDR3 protein, CDR3 DNA. D genes are given only for firm matches. Clone size is given for some rows only: seen once, a few or many times, or a class if the clone is expanded.

TRBJ2-5	TRBV7-3	once	.	CASSLTYQETQYF	TGTGCCAGCAGCTTAACCTACCAAGAGACCCAGTACTTC
TRBJ2-7	TRBV6-6	once	.	CASSRPQVEKLAYEQYF	TGTGCCAGCAGCCGACCTCAGGTCGAGAAACTTGCTTACGAGCAGTACTTC
TRBJ2-5	TRBV28	.	TRBD1	CASSVRDRGPSRETQYF	TGTGCCAGCAGCGTACGGGACAGGGGGCCTTCAAGGGAGACCCAGTACTTC
TRBJ1-6	TRBV28	.	TRBD1	CASSFWGAGRGQYNSPLHF	TGTGCCAGCAGTTTTTGGGGGGCCGGACGGGGACAGTATAATTCACCCCTCCACTTT
TRBJ2-7	TRBV18	.	TRBD1	CASSDAGTGYDEQYF	TGTGCCAGCTCTGACGCCGGGACAGGGTACGACGAGCAGTACTTC
TRBJ2-1	TRBV5-8	.	TRBD2	CASSYIGSGRENEQFF	TGTGCCAGCAGCTACATCGGGAGCGGGCGGGAGAATGAGCAGTTCTTC
TRBJ2-7	TRBV19	once	.	CASSRDKLGEQYF	TGTGCCAGTAGTAGAGATAAACTAGGCGAGCAGTACTTC
TRBJ2-1	TRBV9	.	.	CASSVDGSGNEQFF	TGTGCCAGCAGCGTAGACGGGAGCGGGAATGAGCAGTTCTTC
TRBJ2-5	TRBV2	.	.	CASSEWQLGSGEETQYF	TGTGCCAGCAGTGAATGGCAATTAGGTTCGGGGGAAGAGACCCAGTACTTC
TRBJ2-3	TRBV5-3	.	.	CARSLEAEPSTDTQYF	TGTGCCAGAAGCTTGGAAGCTGAACCTAGCACAGATACGCAGTATTTT
TRBJ2-7	TRBV4-2	.	TRBD2	CASTRKRETGTSGRRGQNSYEQYF	TGTGCCAGCACCCGGAAACGCGAAACCGGGACTAGCGGGAGAAGAGGCCAAAATTCCTACGAGCAGTACTTC
TRBJ2-7	TRBV11-2	.	.	CASSFAVEGQYF	TGTGCCAGCAGCTTTGCCGTAGAGGGGCAGTACTTC
TRBJ2-3	TRBV3-1/TRBV3-2	.	.	CASSLGGAGTQYF	TGTGCCAGCAGCTTAGGGGGGGCCGGTACGCAGTATTTT
TRBJ2-1	TRBV5-1	.	.	CASSLWQYEALFF	TGCGCCAGCAGCTTGTGGCAGTACGAAGCGCTGTTCTTC
TRBJ2-7	TRBV29-1	.	TRBD1	CSVVLQGRSYEQYF	TGCAGCGTTGTTCTACAGGGGCGCTCCTACGAGCAGTACTTC
TRBJ2-1	TRBV4-2	.	TRBD2	CASSQDLAGGTYNEQFF	TGTGCCAGCAGCCAAGATCTAGCGGGAGGGACCTACAATGAGCAGTTCTTC
TRBJ2-7	TRBV28	.	TRBD1	CASSPSGQAYEQYF	TGTGCCAGCAGCCCCTCGGGACAGGCCTACGAGCAGTACTTC
TRBJ1-1	TRBV15	.	.	CATSRDRVDTEAFF	TGTGCCACCAGCAGAGACAGGGTAGACACTGAAGCTTTCTTT
TRBJ2-4	TRBV21-1	.	.	CASSNYTIYLIAKNIQYF	TGTGCCAGCAGCAATTACACTATCTACTTGATAGCCAAAAACATTCAGTACTTC
TRBJ2-2	TRBV5-1	.	TRBD2	CASSLGGSGSNTGELFF	TGCGCCAGCAGCTTGGGAGGGAGCGGGAGTAACACCGGGGAGCTGTTTTTT
TRBJ1-3	TRBV5-1	.	.	CASSFAGGAKYF	.
TRBJ2-7	TRBV7-6	.	TRBD1	CASSPGLDRGYEQYF	TGTGCCAGCAGCCCAGGCCTTGACAGGGGCTACGAGCAGTACTTC
TRBJ2-4	TRBV5-6	.	TRBD1	CASSFGTADNIQYF	TGTGCCAGCAGCTTCGGGACAGCGGATAACATTCAGTACTTC
TRBJ2-7	TRBV27	.	TRBD2	CASSKGPGLAGRNEQYF	TGTGCCAGCAGCAAGGGCCCGGGACTAGCGGGGCGAAACGAGCAGTACTTC
TRBJ2-3	TRBV6-5	.	.	CASSFLDTQYF	TGTGCCAGCAGTTTTCTGGATACGCAGTATTTT
TRBJ2-1	TRBV27	.	TRBD1	CASSSAGTGSNEQFF	TGTGCCAGCAGTTCTGCCGGGACAGGGTCGAATGAGCAGTTCTTC
TRBJ2-1	TRBV13	.	.	CASSLGRGVNEQFF	TGTGCCAGCAGCTTAGGGCGGGGAGTAAATGAGCAGTTCTTC
TRBJ2-5	TRBV28	.	.	CASSTSVTQYF	.
TRBJ2-1	TRBV29-1	.	TRBD2	CSVGGVLAGFTYNEQFF	TGCAGCGTTGGGGGGGTACTAGCGGGATTTACCTACAATGAGCAGTTCTTC
TRBJ2-2	TRBV5-8	.	TRBD2	CASSPLAGANTGELFF	TGTGCCAGCAGCCCCCTGGCGGGAGCGAACACCGGGGAGCTGTTTTTT
TRBJ1-5	TRBV19	.	TRBD1	CASSRTGGNQPQHF	TGTGCCAGTAGTAGGACAGGGGGCAATCAGCCCCAGCATTTT
TRBJ1-2	TRBV2	.	TRBD1	CASRRDRINYGYTF	TGTGCCAGCAGGCGGGACAGGATTAACTATGGCTACACCTTC
TRBJ2-5	TRBV5-1	.	.	CASSPPVGSAPGQETQYF	TGCGCCAGCAGCCCCCCAGTGGGGAGCGCCCCTGGGCAAGAGACCCAGTACTTC
TRBJ2-7	TRBV24-1	.	TRBD1	CATSDPRGSYEQYF	TGTGCCACCAGTGATCCCAGGGGGTCCTACGAGCAGTACTTC
TRBJ1-1	TRBV5-4	.	.	CASSLDTGWEAFF	TGTGCCAGCAGTCTCGACACCGGTTGGGAAGCTTTCTTT
TRBJ2-7	TRBV13	.	.	CASSLTGTYEQYF	TGTGCCAGCAGCTTAACGGGTACCTACGAGCAGTACTTC
TRBJ1-4	TRBV19	once	.	CATAADTLEKLFF	TGTGCCACCGCCGCAGACACTCTTGAAAAACTGTTTTTT
TRBJ2-7	TRBV11-2	.	TRBD2	CASSPGLAGGYEQYF	TGTGCCAGCAGCCCGGGACTAGCGGGAGGGTACGAGCAGTACTTC
TRBJ1-5	TRBV10-3	.	TRBD1	CAISGGQGTRQPQHF	TGTGCCATCAGTGGGGGACAGGGAACACGTCAGCCCCAGCATTTT
TRBJ2-7	TRBV6-5	.	TRBD1	CASSPGQGVTYEQYF	TGTGCCAGCAGTCCTGGACAGGGGGTTACCTACGAGCAGTACTTC
TRBJ2-7	TRBV18	.	.	CASSPRPGSYEQYF	TGTGCCAGCTCACCACGCCCGGGCTCCTACGAGCAGTACTTC
TRBJ2-5	TRBV11-2	.	.	CASSLDAETTQYF	TGTGCCAGCAGCTTAGATGCAGAAACGACCCAGTACTTC
TRBJ2-3	TRBV19	.	TRBD1	CASSIYTGADTQYF	TGTGCCAGTAGTATCTACACAGGGGCAGATACGCAGTATTTT
TRBJ1-1	TRBV5-1	.	TRBD1	CASSPGQGRNTEAFF	TGCGCCAGCAGCCCGGGACAGGGGAGGAACACTGAAGCTTTCTTT